This section outlines one T cell receptor (beta chain) sequence together with its context. The germline V and J ends were trimmed by 4 bases and 2 bases, with 5 bases remaining between them. Per the germline V gene, CDR1 is LNHDA and CDR2 is SQIVND (reference sequence). This CDR3 spans 12 amino acids. Per the original data handling: From reference gene primer amplification, estimates of nucleated cell counts were derived. This table comes from immunoSEQ multiplex PCR, and its TCRdb copy is limited to in-frame clones, with some not included. That table furnishes V, J and clone size, whereas the DNA furnished D and trimming. The table shows tens of thousands of clones, with about 80% occurring only once. This sample is drawn from a study of blood T cell repertoires in COVID-19. Study as a whole: The analysed material was cDNA or gDNA that came from T cells, B-cell-depleted T cells, or PBMCs.

This chain links TRBV19 with TRBJ1-2, with D unclear. What was sequenced was peripheral blood. The TCR was taken from a man in his 70s with acute or convalescent COVID-19. DNA for the CDR3: TGTGCCAGTAGTACAACAAACTATGGCTACACCTTC. Protein: CASSTTNYGYTF.